This is a list of T cell receptor beta chains from one sample in a study of cytomegalovirus exposure and HLA in healthy donors. Only in-frame clones appear in the TCRdb table, and some are missing; sequencing was by immunoSEQ multiplex PCR. The sample includes fewer than 250,000 clones, around 78% of them seen just once. Sample: PBMCs. Receptors were obtained from a woman in her 30s in good health and CMV-seropositive. The CDR3 runs from the conserved cysteine through the conserved F or W. The D gene is left open where the match is weak.

J gene | V gene | D gene | CDR3 protein | CDR3 DNA
TRBJ1-1 | TRBV28 | - | CASSSPAVKGTEAFF | TGTGCCAGCAGTTCCCCAGCGGTAAAGGGCACTGAAGCTTTCTTT
TRBJ1-1 | TRBV28 | - | CASRPVETWTEAFF | TGTGCCAGCAGGCCAGTGGAGACTTGGACTGAAGCTTTCTTT
TRBJ2-1 | TRBV7-6 | TRBD2 | CASSSHYRPSGLESNEQFF | TGTGCCAGCAGCTCACACTACCGTCCTAGCGGATTAGAGTCAAATGAGCAGTTCTTC
TRBJ1-1 | TRBV6-6 | - | CASSRNSLMNTEAFF | TGTGCCAGCAGTAGGAACAGCCTGATGAACACTGAAGCTTTCTTT
TRBJ1-1 | TRBV7-2 | - | CASSLMAYTEAFF | TGTGCCAGCAGCTTAATGGCTTACACTGAAGCTTTCTTT
TRBJ1-5 | TRBV9 | TRBD1 | CASSVGQGTQPQHF | TGTGCCAGCAGCGTGGGACAGGGGACTCAGCCCCAGCATTTT
TRBJ1-2 | TRBV28 | - | CASGADLPWGYTF | TGTGCCAGCGGGGCGGACCTCCCGTGGGGCTACACCTTC
TRBJ1-2 | TRBV7-8 | TRBD1 | CASSLADRRGYTF | TGTGCCAGCAGCTTGGCGGACAGGCGGGGCTACACCTTC
TRBJ2-1 | TRBV5-1 | - | CASSLTTQYNEQFF | TGCGCCAGCAGCTTGACCACACAGTACAATGAGCAGTTCTTC
TRBJ1-5 | TRBV27 | - | CASSSGDLAYSNQPQHF | TGTGCCAGCAGTTCTGGAGACCTGGCCTATAGCAATCAGCCCCAGCATTTT